This T cell receptor (beta chain) was captured by sequencing in a study of chemoradiotherapy in HPV16-positive cancers. The germline V gene encodes CDR1 MNHEY and CDR2 SVGAGI. V lost 2 bases and J lost 2, with 9 bases in between. CDR3 length equals 14 residues. Produced via immunoSEQ multiplex PCR; TCRdb's table is partial and in-frame only. Of fewer than 40,000 clones listed, approximately 92% are singletons. The rearrangement uses TRBV6-5 and TRBJ1-2; D unresolved. The material sequenced was blood, taken from a patient who underwent chemoradiotherapy. This clonotype originated in a human donor with HPV-associated anogenital cancer. This chain's CDR3 is CASSYRAGNYGYTF. CDR3 nucleotide sequence: TGTGCCAGCAGTTACAGGGCAGGAAACTATGGCTACACCTTC.